This is a list of T cell receptor beta chains from one sample in a study of T cell repertoires in breast cancer. TCRdb used MiXCR to reprocess the emulsion pairing reads, holding one entry per CDR3 protein. The sample contains approximately 37,000 distinct CDR3 sequences, 45% of which appear only once. The sequenced sample consisted of CD8+ T cells. All receptors derive from a pool of human donors with breast cancer or a healthy control (not recorded which). Each CDR3 is given with its conserved first and last residue. The order of the fields is J gene, D gene, clone size, V gene, CDR3 DNA, CDR3 protein. D genes are given only for firm matches. Part of the rows lack a size; the others show once, few, many or a class for expanded clones.

j_call: TRBJ2-2; d_call: NA; clone_size: NA; v_call: TRBV6-4; cdr3_nt: TGTGCCAGCAGTGACGAGTTTCAGGGACGGCTGTTTTTT; cdr3_aa: CASSDEFQGRLFF
j_call: TRBJ2-7; d_call: TRBD2; clone_size: NA; v_call: TRBV20-1; cdr3_nt: TGCAGTGCTAGTAGTCTAGCGGCCTACGAGCAGTACTTC; cdr3_aa: CSASSLAAYEQYF
j_call: TRBJ2-3; d_call: TRBD2; clone_size: NA; v_call: TRBV20-1; cdr3_nt: TGCAGTGCTAGAGGGCGGGGGGGACGTGATACGCAGTATTTT; cdr3_aa: CSARGRGGRDTQYF
j_call: TRBJ2-5; d_call: TRBD1; clone_size: NA; v_call: TRBV7-9; cdr3_nt: TGTGCCAGCAGCCCATACAGGGGGTTTTCGGAGACCCAGTACTTC; cdr3_aa: CASSPYRGFSETQYF
j_call: TRBJ2-3; d_call: NA; clone_size: NA; v_call: TRBV7-6; cdr3_nt: TGTGCTAGCAGCGTAGCCGGTCTTTGCGGGCAGGGCCTCAGCACAGATACGCAGTATTTT; cdr3_aa: CASSVAGLCGQGLSTDTQYF
j_call: TRBJ1-1; d_call: TRBD1; clone_size: NA; v_call: TRBV19; cdr3_nt: TGTGCCAGTAACCCCACAGGGGTGGGCACTGAAGCTTTCTTT; cdr3_aa: CASNPTGVGTEAFF
j_call: TRBJ2-7; d_call: NA; clone_size: few; v_call: TRBV20-1; cdr3_nt: TGCAGTGCTAGAAGTGGGGTCGGGTACGAGCAGTACTTC; cdr3_aa: CSARSGVGYEQYF
j_call: TRBJ2-5; d_call: NA; clone_size: NA; v_call: TRBV29-1; cdr3_nt: TGCAGCGTTGGTGGGAGGTATCAAGAGACCCAGTACTTC; cdr3_aa: CSVGGRYQETQYF
j_call: TRBJ2-1; d_call: TRBD2; clone_size: NA; v_call: TRBV2; cdr3_nt: TGTGCCACACTACCGACTAGCGGGAGGCATGAGCAGTTCTTC; cdr3_aa: CATLPTSGRHEQFF
j_call: TRBJ2-7; d_call: NA; clone_size: NA; v_call: TRBV7-9; cdr3_nt: TGTGCCAGCAGCTTAGTAGGCTACGAGCAGTACTTC; cdr3_aa: CASSLVGYEQYF
j_call: TRBJ1-1; d_call: NA; clone_size: NA; v_call: TRBV3-1; cdr3_nt: TGTGCCAGCAGCCCGGGGGGGGGTTGGACTGAAGCTTTCTTT; cdr3_aa: CASSPGGGWTEAFF
j_call: TRBJ2-3; d_call: NA; clone_size: NA; v_call: TRBV6-1; cdr3_nt: TGTGCCACCTCGGGAACAGATACGCAGTATTTT; cdr3_aa: CATSGTDTQYF
j_call: TRBJ1-5; d_call: NA; clone_size: few; v_call: TRBV7-3; cdr3_nt: TGTGCCAGCAGCTTAAACATCAATCAGCCCCAGCATTTT; cdr3_aa: CASSLNINQPQHF
j_call: TRBJ2-7; d_call: NA; clone_size: many; v_call: TRBV20-1; cdr3_nt: TGCAGTGCTATCCTTAGCGACGAGTACTTC; cdr3_aa: CSAILSDEYF
j_call: TRBJ2-1; d_call: TRBD2; clone_size: few; v_call: TRBV6-4; cdr3_nt: TGTGCCAGCAGTGAACGGGGACTAGCGGGAGTCGATGAGCAGTTCTTC; cdr3_aa: CASSERGLAGVDEQFF
j_call: TRBJ2-1; d_call: NA; clone_size: many; v_call: TRBV6-2/TRBV6-3; cdr3_nt: TGTGCCAGCAGTCAAAGCGGCCCCTCCTACAATGAGCAGTTCTTC; cdr3_aa: CASSQSGPSYNEQFF
j_call: TRBJ2-3; d_call: NA; clone_size: NA; v_call: TRBV6-5; cdr3_nt: TGTGCCAGCAGTTACCGAGGGACTTCTGCTAGCACAGATACGCAGTATTTT; cdr3_aa: CASSYRGTSASTDTQYF
j_call: TRBJ1-3; d_call: NA; clone_size: NA; v_call: TRBV2; cdr3_nt: TGTGCCAGCAGGCGGGACGGCAACTCTGGAAACACCATATATTTT; cdr3_aa: CASRRDGNSGNTIYF
j_call: TRBJ1-5; d_call: NA; clone_size: few; v_call: TRBV15; cdr3_nt: TGTGCCACCAGCAGAGATACAACCAATCAGCCCCAGCATTTT; cdr3_aa: CATSRDTTNQPQHF
j_call: TRBJ2-7; d_call: NA; clone_size: once; v_call: TRBV7-9; cdr3_nt: TGTGCCTCGGCAGGGGAAGCAGGTTACGAGCAGTACTTC; cdr3_aa: CASAGEAGYEQYF
j_call: TRBJ2-3; d_call: NA; clone_size: many; v_call: TRBV4-2; cdr3_nt: TGTGCCAGCAGCCAAGAGGGGGGCGGCCCAGATACGCAGTATTTT; cdr3_aa: CASSQEGGGPDTQYF
j_call: TRBJ1-1; d_call: TRBD1; clone_size: NA; v_call: TRBV4-1; cdr3_nt: TGCGCCAGCAGCCAAGACGGGAACCGGGACAGTCCTATCTTT; cdr3_aa: CASSQDGNRDSPIF
j_call: TRBJ2-1; d_call: NA; clone_size: few; v_call: TRBV12-3/TRBV12-4; cdr3_nt: TGTGCAGTCGGCTACAATGAGCAGTTCTTC; cdr3_aa: CAVGYNEQFF
j_call: TRBJ2-5; d_call: NA; clone_size: few; v_call: TRBV12-3/TRBV12-4; cdr3_nt: TGTGCCAGCAGTTTATCGGGGGTCGAGACCCAGTACTTC; cdr3_aa: CASSLSGVETQYF
j_call: TRBJ1-4; d_call: NA; clone_size: once; v_call: TRBV6-5; cdr3_nt: TGTGCCAGCAGAATTAACAGGCCGAATGAAAAACTGTTTTTT; cdr3_aa: CASRINRPNEKLFF
j_call: TRBJ2-7; d_call: NA; clone_size: NA; v_call: TRBV20-1; cdr3_nt: TGCAGTGCCCTTGAGGACTACCAGGTGAACGAGCAGTACTTC; cdr3_aa: CSALEDYQVNEQYF
j_call: TRBJ2-7; d_call: TRBD1; clone_size: NA; v_call: TRBV9; cdr3_nt: TGTGCCAGCAGCTCCCGGGACAGGGACTTGCAGTACTTC; cdr3_aa: CASSSRDRDLQYF
j_call: TRBJ2-7; d_call: NA; clone_size: medium-sized; v_call: TRBV20-1; cdr3_nt: TGCAGTGCTAACAGTCCGGCCAACGAGCAGTACTTC; cdr3_aa: CSANSPANEQYF
j_call: TRBJ2-1; d_call: NA; clone_size: few; v_call: TRBV15; cdr3_nt: TGTGCCACCAGCAGAGATTTCAAAGCGAGAATCTCCTACAATGAGCAGTTCTTC; cdr3_aa: CATSRDFKARISYNEQFF
j_call: TRBJ2-1; d_call: TRBD2; clone_size: NA; v_call: TRBV5-1; cdr3_nt: TGCGCCAGCAGCTCCGCGGGGGGGTACAATGAGCAGTTCTTC; cdr3_aa: CASSSAGGYNEQFF
j_call: TRBJ2-7; d_call: TRBD2; clone_size: few; v_call: TRBV19; cdr3_nt: TGTGCCAGTAGTACCCGGACTAGCGGAAACTCCTACGAGCAGTACTTC; cdr3_aa: CASSTRTSGNSYEQYF
j_call: TRBJ2-7; d_call: TRBD2; clone_size: NA; v_call: TRBV6-1; cdr3_nt: TGTGCCAGCAGTCGACTCAGACTAGCGGGAGAACCCTACGAGCAGTACTTC; cdr3_aa: CASSRLRLAGEPYEQYF
j_call: TRBJ1-5; d_call: NA; clone_size: many; v_call: TRBV3-1; cdr3_nt: TGTGCCAGCAGCTACGGGAATAGCAATCAGCCCCAGCATTTT; cdr3_aa: CASSYGNSNQPQHF
j_call: TRBJ1-6; d_call: NA; clone_size: NA; v_call: TRBV18; cdr3_nt: TGTGCCAGCTCGGTCGTTGGGAACAATTCACCCCTCCACTTT; cdr3_aa: CASSVVGNNSPLHF
j_call: TRBJ1-5; d_call: NA; clone_size: NA; v_call: TRBV7-3; cdr3_nt: TGTGCCAGCAGCTCTGGGAGCAATCAGCCCCAGCATTTT; cdr3_aa: CASSSGSNQPQHF
j_call: TRBJ2-4; d_call: TRBD1; clone_size: NA; v_call: TRBV20-1; cdr3_nt: TGCAGTGCTCCAGACAGGGGCCGGCGAGAGGACATTCAGTACTTC; cdr3_aa: CSAPDRGRREDIQYF
j_call: TRBJ2-7; d_call: NA; clone_size: few; v_call: TRBV7-3; cdr3_nt: TGTGCCAGCAGCACGTCGGACACCTACGAGCAGTACTTC; cdr3_aa: CASSTSDTYEQYF
j_call: TRBJ2-5; d_call: NA; clone_size: few; v_call: TRBV27; cdr3_nt: TGTGCCAGCAGCTTCCTAAGCCCGGAATCGGCCCGCCAAGAGACCCAGTACTTC; cdr3_aa: CASSFLSPESARQETQYF
j_call: TRBJ1-4; d_call: NA; clone_size: NA; v_call: TRBV5-1; cdr3_nt: TGCGCCAGCAGGATACAGGAAAGTGAAAAACTGTTTTTT; cdr3_aa: CASRIQESEKLFF
j_call: TRBJ1-2; d_call: NA; clone_size: NA; v_call: TRBV20-1; cdr3_nt: TGCAGTGCCGCGGAAGACAACCTAGATGGCTACACCTTC; cdr3_aa: CSAAEDNLDGYTF
j_call: TRBJ1-2; d_call: TRBD1; clone_size: NA; v_call: TRBV7-9; cdr3_nt: TGTGCCAGCAGCGTCTGGGACAGCCTAAACTATGGCCACACCTTC; cdr3_aa: CASSVWDSLNYGHTF
j_call: TRBJ2-1; d_call: TRBD1; clone_size: NA; v_call: TRBV5-4; cdr3_nt: TGTGCCAGCAGCACAACAGGGGGCCTCTCCTACAATGAGCAGTTCTTC; cdr3_aa: CASSTTGGLSYNEQFF
j_call: TRBJ2-5; d_call: NA; clone_size: few; v_call: TRBV6-5; cdr3_nt: TGTGCCAGCAGTACCCGCGGGGAAGAGACCCAGTACTTC; cdr3_aa: CASSTRGEETQYF
j_call: TRBJ1-5; d_call: NA; clone_size: few; v_call: TRBV2; cdr3_nt: TGTGCCAGCAGTGAACGGACAGATAGCAATCAGCCCCAGCATTTT; cdr3_aa: CASSERTDSNQPQHF
j_call: TRBJ1-2; d_call: NA; clone_size: NA; v_call: TRBV29-1; cdr3_nt: TGCAGCGTTGAAGAGGACGAAGGGATCTATGGCTACACCTTC; cdr3_aa: CSVEEDEGIYGYTF
j_call: TRBJ1-3; d_call: NA; clone_size: NA; v_call: TRBV19; cdr3_nt: TGTGTCAACCCGACTAGGGAGGAATCTGGAAACACCATATATTTT; cdr3_aa: CVNPTREESGNTIYF
j_call: TRBJ2-7; d_call: TRBD2; clone_size: NA; v_call: TRBV6-1; cdr3_nt: TGTGCCAGCAGACGGCTAGCGGGGGATACCGGGTCCTACGAGCAGTACTTC; cdr3_aa: CASRRLAGDTGSYEQYF
j_call: TRBJ2-1; d_call: NA; clone_size: few; v_call: TRBV28; cdr3_nt: TGTGCCAGCAGTTTGCACCTTCCTAATGAGCAGTTCTTC; cdr3_aa: CASSLHLPNEQFF
j_call: TRBJ2-3; d_call: TRBD2; clone_size: NA; v_call: TRBV20-1; cdr3_nt: TGCAGTGCTAGGTGGGCTAGCGGACCCACCCCGGATACGCGGTATTTT; cdr3_aa: CSARWASGPTPDTRYF
j_call: TRBJ2-2; d_call: NA; clone_size: NA; v_call: TRBV6-2/TRBV6-3; cdr3_nt: TGTGCCAGCAGCCAACTCCGGAACACCGGGGAGCTGTTTTTT; cdr3_aa: CASSQLRNTGELFF